The source of this TCR beta chain is a study of blood T cell repertoires in COVID-19 (dated by TCRdb to about 2020). Regarding the study in general: Collaborator samples came from the United States, Italy and Spain and covered acute and convalescent phases of COVID-19. The prospective study material was composed of cDNA or gDNA derived from T cells, B-cell-depleted T cells, or PBMCs. The dataset comprised deeply sampled blood TCRbeta repertoires from subjects exposed to, actively infected with, or recovered from COVID-19. The repertoires were made available in a free public database intended to serve as a resource for research on the immune response to SARS-CoV-2. Samples were obtained from the ongoing ImmuneRACE study (first 160 participants) and from 1,200 or so subjects provided by 6 global collaborators. The sample metadata nearly always contained a de-identified subject ID, COVID-19 status, age in years and sex. HLA class I and class II types, where available, came from metadata supplied by the sample provider rather than from assay-based typing. Overall study results and their limits: Clinical and demographic metadata were provided uncurated, with the amount varying by source and participant.

TCRbeta CDR3 regions were amplified from genomic DNA by means of the immunoSEQ Assay, a bias-controlled multiplex PCR. As for the original processing: The number of nucleated cells in each sample was estimated by amplification of reference gene primers within the assay. To quantify the absolute abundance of each unique TCRbeta CDR3 rearrangement, sequence reads were collapsed and filtered. For each sample, productive Simpson clonality was calculated as the square root of Simpson's diversity index across productive rearrangements. In TCRdb, the immuneACCESS table is reduced to in-frame sequences with V and J assigned. These tables do not hold every clone; where another copy was compared, an unresolved V gene accounts for under half, and the others remain unexplained. The V and J calls and clone size come from that table; D and trimming were worked out from the DNA. Within this sample are around 140,000 clones, with 78% of them counted one time only. 5% to 6.5% of the sample goes to the ten largest clones.

CDR1 and CDR2, per the germline V gene, are SNHLY and FYNNEI. There are 14 amino acids in the CDR3, from cysteine to phenylalanine inclusive. Just CDR3 DNA is preserved here, 42 bases in frame from base 1. Cut back by 6 bases and 7 bases, the V and J ends lie 18 bases apart. Participants in the prospective study were aged roughly 18 to 100 years, lived in more than 20 United States geographic areas, and enrolled through a virtual design. To assign participants to cohorts, the prospective study relied on clinical history that participants themselves reported in a screening survey and a study questionnaire. ImmuneRACE Cohort 3 recovered participants were defined by two consecutive negative NP/OP PCR tests, healthcare professional clearance, or symptom resolution. In the prospective study, mobile phlebotomists collected whole blood, serum and a nasopharyngeal or oropharyngeal swab from each participant. Over a roughly two-month period, participants in the prospective study had the option of providing additional blood draws and questionnaires. Before DNA extraction, blood samples from the prospective study were shipped at room temperature or frozen.

The sample holds a few counts of this clone. What antigen it recognizes has not been identified. The input lacks base qualities; no much larger clone sits a single base away. Different DNA sequences within this sample yield the same CDR3. Sequencing was done on a sample of PBMCs or T cells enriched from blood (not recorded which). The TCR was taken from a woman in her forties or fifties who had recovered from COVID-19. The rearranged segments are TRBV2 and TRBJ2-5; a tentative D match to TRBD2 spans 7 bases. The CDR3 amino acid sequence is: CASRQQGGGGTQYF. In nucleotides, the sequence is TGTGCCAGCAGACAACAGGGAGGGGGTGGGACCCAGTACTTC.